The next 24 T cell receptor beta chains were all read from a single sample in a study of T cell responses to AZD1222 COVID-19 vaccine. Sequencing used immunoSEQ multiplex PCR; TCRdb keeps in-frame clones, though not all of them. In the table there are under 200,000 clones, approximately 87% of which are singletons. Sequencing used peripheral blood, obtained 28 days after the second AZD1222 dose. The receptor source for this set is an adult who received the AZD1222 COVID-19 vaccine.

The gene calls are TRBV6-5 and TRBJ1-4; TRBD1 might be the D (6 bases). V shed 6 bases and J shed 6 bases, with 14 bases lying between them. The germline V gene encodes CDR1 MNHEY and CDR2 SVGAGI. CDR3 length: 14 residues. CDR3 sequence (DNA): TGTGCCAGCAGAAAGGGACATGAGGATGAAAAACTGTTTTTT. Protein product: CASRKGHEDEKLFF.

This sequence joins TRBV10-3 and TRBJ1-2, with a weak D call TRBD1 (5 bases). There are 13 residues in the CDR3. Per the germline V gene, CDR1 is ENHRY and CDR2 is SYGVKD. The V and J ends lost 0 bases and 8 bases respectively, with 10 bases between them. The CDR3 DNA follows: TGTGCCATCAGTGAGTCGATAGGGGAGGGCTACACCTTC. Its protein is CAISESIGEGYTF.

This clone was picked up a small number of times. This sequence joins TRBV3-1 (or the pseudogene TRBV3-2) and TRBJ1-1; D unclear. This CDR3 spans 11 amino acids. Per the germline V gene, CDR1 is LGHDT and CDR2 is YNNKEL (reference sequence). Trimming left V 1 base short and J 11 bases short, with 8 bases between. CDR3 in DNA: TGTGCCAGCAGCCAAGGACCGGAGGCTTTCTTT. Translation: CASSQGPEAFF.

V and J are TRBV6-4 and TRBJ2-1; 14 bases map to TRBD2. The V gene's germline CDR1 is MRHNA and CDR2 SNTAGT. J gave up 9 bases and V 7 bases, and 11 bases lay outside the gene matches. This CDR3 contains 16 residues. In DNA form, the CDR3 reads TGTGCCAGCACCAAGGGACTAGCGGGGGAAAGGGGTGAGCAGTTCTTC. Amino acid sequence: CASTKGLAGERGEQFF.

CDR3 nucleotides: TGCGCCAGCACCCCCTGGAACAATGAGCAGTTCTTC. Translated: CASTPWNNEQFF. The chain joins TRBV10-2 to TRBJ2-1; D unclear. The V and J ends lost 7 bases and 5 bases respectively, with 9 bases between them. This CDR3 has 12 amino acids. CDR1 and CDR2 from the germline V gene are WSHSY and SAAADI.

V is TRBV5-1 and J is TRBJ1-1, with D tentatively TRBD1 (5 bases). CDR3 length: 15 residues. The germline gives CDR1 SGHRS, CDR2 YFSETQ. V was shortened by 0 bases and J by 3 bases, with 12 bases between the two germline ends. The CDR3, as DNA: TGCGCCAGCAGCTTGGCGCAGGGTAGGTACACTGAAGCTTTCTTT. Protein sequence: CASSLAQGRYTEAFF.

This chain links TRBV7-2 with TRBJ1-2, with a weak D call TRBD1 (5 bases). The germline V gene has CDR1 SGHTA and CDR2 FQGNSA. V shed 5 bases and J shed 3 bases, with 13 bases lying between them. The CDR3 runs 14 residues. As DNA, the CDR3 is TGTGCCAGCAGCCCGCAGGGCGGGGACTATGGCTACACCTTC. It specifies CASSPQGGDYGYTF.

This chain's CDR3 is CASSFGAEAFF. CDR3 nucleotides: TGTGCCAGCAGTTTTGGAGCTGAAGCTTTCTTT. This chain connects TRBV6-2 or TRBV6-3 to TRBJ1-1; D is unclear. The V gene's germline CDR1 is MNHEY and CDR2 SVGEGT. V lost 4 bases to trimming and J lost 6 bases, with 6 bases between them. CDR3 size: 11 residues.

The rearrangement links TRBV7-9 to TRBJ2-5; weak D call: TRBD1 (6 bases). Trimming stripped 1 base from V and 9 bases from J, with 21 bases between. CDR3 length: 16 residues. Germline values: CDR1 SEHNR, CDR2 FQNEAQ (reference sequence). DNA of the CDR3: TGTGCCAGCAGCTTAGACGGCAGGGGACGCTCCGGGGCCCAGTACTTC. Translation gives CASSLDGRGRSGAQYF.

The rearrangement uses TRBV15 and TRBJ1-1, with TRBD1 matching over 7 bases. There are 15 residues in the CDR3. Trimming cost V 1 base and J 5 bases; bases outside gene matches: 7. CDR1 is LNHNV and CDR2 is YYDKDF in the germline V gene (reference sequence). CDR3 in amino acids: CATSRALQGGTEAFF. The DNA for the CDR3 is TGTGCCACCAGCAGAGCTTTGCAGGGGGGGACTGAAGCTTTCTTT.

CDR3 nucleotide sequence: TGTGCCAGCAGCCAAGCAGGCCCTCCTAACTATGGCTACACCTTC. As protein: CASSQAGPPNYGYTF. The chain recombines TRBV14 with TRBJ1-2; D is unclear. The germline V gene has CDR1 SGHDN and CDR2 FVKESK. Trimming took 1 base from V and 0 from J, leaving 9 bases between them. The CDR3 is made up of 15 amino acids.

The V call is TRBV24-1, the J call TRBJ2-7; weak D call: TRBD2 (6 bases). CDR1 KGHDR and CDR2 SFDVKD come from the germline V gene. Trimming shortened V by 2 bases and J by 0 bases, and 10 bases separated the two germline ends. The CDR3 is 15 residues long. The CDR3 here is CATSDSRELSYEQYF. CDR3 DNA: TGTGCCACCAGTGATTCACGGGAGCTCTCCTACGAGCAGTACTTC.

This clone appeared once. The rearrangement links TRBV6-5 to TRBJ2-1; TRBD2 might be the D (5 bases). This CDR3 is built from 15 residues. Per germline, CDR1 MNHEY and CDR2 SVGAGI. V lost 8 bases and J lost 0, with 14 bases in between. Here the CDR3 DNA reads TGTGCCAGCCGCCGCATAGGGAGCTCCTACAATGAGCAGTTCTTC. This gives the protein CASRRIGSSYNEQFF.

The chain uses TRBV11-2 and TRBJ2-3, with D hard to call. With 5 bases removed from V and 2 bases from J, the gap between germline ends came to 11 bases. This CDR3 comprises 14 residues. Germline CDR1 reads SGHAT; CDR2 reads FQNNGV. The CDR3 sequence: CASSPRLTTDTQYF. The DNA for the CDR3 is TGTGCCAGCAGCCCAAGGCTTACCACAGATACGCAGTATTTT.

This rearrangement joins TRBV29-1 to TRBJ2-5, with TRBD1 matching over 11 bases. Germline CDR1 reads SQVTM; CDR2 reads ANQGSEA. The ends lost 4 bases at V and 5 bases at J; junction bases unmatched: 6. The CDR3 runs 14 residues. The CDR3 bases are TGCAGCGTTGTTCGGGACAGGGGGGTCGAGACCCAGTACTTC. Its translation: CSVVRDRGVETQYF.

This clone was recorded a few times. V and J are TRBV6-5 and TRBJ1-1; D possibly corresponds to TRBD1 (5 bases). There are 10 residues in the CDR3. V dropped 10 bases and J dropped 13 bases, with 16 bases sitting between them. Germline assignment: CDR1 MNHEY and CDR2 SVGAGI. The CDR3 DNA sequence: TGTGCCACAGTGGGGGACGGGGATTTCTTT. It encodes CATVGDGDFF.

V is TRBV11-2 and J is TRBJ1-4; 10 nucleotides align to TRBD1. The V and J ends lost 0 bases and 2 bases, in that order; junction bases with no gene match: 0. The CDR3 has 16 residues. The germline V gene has CDR1 SGHAT and CDR2 FQNNGV. CDR3 sequence (DNA): TGTGCCAGCAGCTTAGAGGGACAGGGGACTAATGAAAAACTGTTTTTT. Translation gives CASSLEGQGTNEKLFF.

Only one count was recorded for this clone. This rearrangement joins TRBV7-9 to TRBJ1-2, with 7 bases identical to TRBD1. The V and J ends lost 1 base and 7 bases, in that order; junction bases with no gene match: 12. This CDR3 is built from 16 residues. Germline assignment: CDR1 SEHNR and CDR2 FQNEAQ (reference sequence). The CDR3 loop reads CASSLEEETGRGGYTF. The CDR3 region has the DNA TGTGCCAGCAGCTTAGAGGAAGAGACAGGGCGGGGTGGCTACACCTTC.

The V call is TRBV7-2, the J call TRBJ2-1; D possibly corresponds to TRBD2 (5 bases). CDR3 length: 15 amino acids. Trimming left V 2 bases short and J 3 bases short, with 11 bases between. Germline lookup yields CDR1 SGHTA and CDR2 FQGNSA. CDR3 sequence (DNA): TGTGCCAGCAGCTTATGGGCAGGAGGCTACAATGAGCAGTTCTTC. Translated: CASSLWAGGYNEQFF.

The chain recombines TRBV6-4 with TRBJ1-2; 8 bases fit TRBD1. Germline CDR1 MRHNA, CDR2 SNTAGT. V lost 4 bases to trimming and J lost 7 bases; unmatched junction nucleotides: 11. The CDR3 is made up of 15 amino acids. This chain's CDR3 is CASSGAQGVVVGYTF. The CDR3, as DNA: TGTGCCAGCAGTGGCGCACAGGGGGTAGTGGTTGGCTACACCTTC.

This chain links TRBV2 with TRBJ2-7, with a weak D call TRBD2 (5 bases). Between the trimmed V and J ends, which lost 7 bases and 3 bases, there was a span of 10 bases. This CDR3 is built from 12 residues. CDR1 and CDR2 (germline): SNHLY, FYNNEI. DNA of the CDR3: TGTGCCAGCAAGGGAGACAACTACGAGCAGTACTTC. Translated, it gives CASKGDNYEQYF.

The chain is built from TRBV16 and TRBJ1-2, with D tentatively TRBD1 (5 bases). Trimming pared 3 bases from V and 4 bases from J, leaving 9 bases between. CDR3 size: 13 residues. The germline gives CDR1 KGHSY, CDR2 FQNENV. CDR3 amino acids: CASSHSRAYGYTF. Written as DNA, the CDR3 is TGTGCCAGCAGCCATTCCAGGGCCTATGGCTACACCTTC. Combining the CDR3 with reference TRBV16 and TRBJ1-2 gives the whole variable domain GEEVAQTPKHLVRGEGQKAKLYCAPIKGHSYVFWYQQVLKNEFKFLISFQNENVFDETGMPKERFSAKCLPNSPCSLEIQATKLEDSAVYFCASSHSRAYGYTFGSGTRLTVV.

This chain connects TRBV2 to TRBJ1-4, with D unresolved. The length of the CDR3 is 16 residues. Trimming removed 6 bases at V and 3 bases at J, with 17 bases between. Germline CDR1 SNHLY, CDR2 FYNNEI. CDR3 loop: CASRGKKATSNEKLFF. The DNA of the CDR3 is TGTGCCAGCAGGGGGAAGAAGGCCACCTCTAATGAAAAACTGTTTTTT.

The chain employs TRBV19 and TRBJ2-5; 7 nucleotides line up with TRBD1. The CDR3 sequence is 15 residues long. The trim removed 4 bases at V and 2 bases at J, leaving 7 bases unmatched. Germline CDR1 is LNHDA and CDR2 is SQIVND (reference sequence). The DNA for the CDR3 is TGTGCCAGTAGTAGAGACAGGGCTGGGCAAGAGACCCAGTACTTC. This sequence encodes CASSRDRAGQETQYF.